This section outlines one T cell receptor (beta chain) sequence together with its context. Its antigen remains unknown. Looked up from germline, CDR1 is SGHKS and CDR2 is YYEKEE (reference sequence). V gave up 5 bases and J gave up 5 bases, with 8 bases separating them. This CDR3 is 12 amino acids long. The data are from a study of T cell repertoires in cytomegalovirus infection. TCRdb reprocessed the reads via MiXCR and lists one record per CDR3 protein. The table shows about 310,000 distinct CDR3 sequences, with more than 20% occurring only once. Study findings and constraints: Cumulated frequencies of public TCR beta families served to identify carriers of CMV plus the relevant HLA.

J is TRBJ2-1 and V is TRBV5-5, with D unresolved. The starting material was cultured PBMCs, obtained from culture after CMV antigen stimulation. The sequence came from a human donor in good health (CMV status not recorded). Some clones in this sample may be carry-over from other donors' samples. The CDR3 coding sequence is TGTGCCAGCAGTTTAAAGGACAATGAGCAGTTCTTC. This translates into CASSLKDNEQFF.